This T cell receptor beta chain was recovered during a study of vaccination and CD4 T cells after COVID-19. Study-level background: Those taking part got two shots of either the BNT162b2 or the mRNA-1273 vaccine. Cellular stimulation was performed using overlapping spike peptides derived from SARS-CoV-2, HCoV-NL63, HCoV-OC43 and HCoV-229E. Median time from COVID diagnosis to post-COVID sampling was 101 days (35 to 161).

V lost 5 bases, J lost 3 bases, and 6 bases stayed unmatched. This CDR3 contains 14 residues. Germline V gives CDR1 DFQATT, CDR2 SNEGSKA (reference sequence). Regarding treatment: roughly 11-day PBMC culture with coronavirus spike peptide pools or control peptides (ViraFEST assay). Harvesting of the unexposed donor's CD4+ T cells predated the COVID-19 pandemic (2011-2018). Wells that each held a few million PBMCs were cultured with 8.5 to 10 IU/ml IL-2 and approximately 9.5 ug/ml peptide pools. Oncomine TCR Beta short-read sequencing was applied to DNA from cultured CD4+ T cells. Genomic DNA was extracted from cultured CD4+ T cells. From the PCR reads, TCRdb called clonotypes with MiXCR, one entry per CDR3 protein. The table lists over 9,000 distinct CDR3 sequences, 30% to 35% of them singletons. This clonotype was picked up a small number of times. Its antigen is unknown.

Source material: CD4+ T cells from blood, cultured in vitro. V is TRBV20-1 and J is TRBJ2-1; TRBD2 aligns across 8 bases. The TCR comes from a human donor in good health. The CDR3 loop reads CSAALAGRYNEQFF. The CDR3 DNA is TGCAGTGCTGCCCTAGCGGGCCGCTACAATGAGCAGTTCTTC.